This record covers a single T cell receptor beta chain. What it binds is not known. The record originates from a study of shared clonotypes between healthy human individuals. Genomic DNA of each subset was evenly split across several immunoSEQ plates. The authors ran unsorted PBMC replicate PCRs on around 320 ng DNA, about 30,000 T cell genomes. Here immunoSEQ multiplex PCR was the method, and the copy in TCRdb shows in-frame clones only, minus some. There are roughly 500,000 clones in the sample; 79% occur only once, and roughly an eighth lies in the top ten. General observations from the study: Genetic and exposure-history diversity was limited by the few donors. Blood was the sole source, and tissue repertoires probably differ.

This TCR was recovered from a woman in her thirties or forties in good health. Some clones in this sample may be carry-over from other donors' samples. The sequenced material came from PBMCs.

DNA of the CDR3: TGTGCCAGCAGCTCCGGGGCTTGGGGGGAGGGCTATGGCTACACCTTC. As protein: CASSSGAWGEGYGYTF. V gene TRBV11-2 combines with J gene TRBJ1-2; maybe TRBD1 (5 bases). Germline V gene lookup returns CDR1 SGHAT and CDR2 FQNNGV. Deletions cut 4 bases from V and 4 bases from J, with 19 bases between. CDR3 length: 16 amino acids.